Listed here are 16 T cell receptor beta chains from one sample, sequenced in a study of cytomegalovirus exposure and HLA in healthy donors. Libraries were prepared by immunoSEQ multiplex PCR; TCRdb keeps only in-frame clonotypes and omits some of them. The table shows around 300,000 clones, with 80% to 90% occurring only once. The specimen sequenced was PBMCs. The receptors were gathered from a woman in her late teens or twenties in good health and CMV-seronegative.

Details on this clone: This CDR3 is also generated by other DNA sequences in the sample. CDR3 amino acids: CASSLAGGNEQFF. The DNA of the CDR3 is TGCGCCAGCAGTTTAGCGGGAGGGAATGAGCAGTTCTTC. The chain has TRBV10-1 and TRBJ2-1, with TRBD2 matching over 11 bases. The V gene's germline CDR1 is WNHNN and CDR2 SYGVQD (reference sequence). V dropped 5 bases and J dropped 7; count of bases not matched to a gene: 1. The length of the CDR3 is 13 residues.

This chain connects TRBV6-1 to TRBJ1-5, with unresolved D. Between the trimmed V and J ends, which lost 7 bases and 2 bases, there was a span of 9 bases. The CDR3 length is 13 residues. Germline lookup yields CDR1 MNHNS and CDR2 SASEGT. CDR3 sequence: CASNPTGNQPQHF. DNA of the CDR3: TGTGCCAGCAACCCAACGGGCAATCAGCCCCAGCATTTT.

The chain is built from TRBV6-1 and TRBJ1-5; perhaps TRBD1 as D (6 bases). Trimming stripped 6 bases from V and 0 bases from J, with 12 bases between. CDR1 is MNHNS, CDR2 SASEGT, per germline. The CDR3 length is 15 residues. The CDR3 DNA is TGTGCCAGCAGGGAGACAGGTAATAGCAATCAGCCCCAGCATTTT. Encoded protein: CASRETGNSNQPQHF.

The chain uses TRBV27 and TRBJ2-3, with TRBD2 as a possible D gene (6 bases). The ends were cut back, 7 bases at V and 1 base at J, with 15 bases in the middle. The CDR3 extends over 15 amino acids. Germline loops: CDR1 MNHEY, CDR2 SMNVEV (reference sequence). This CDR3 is CASTPWSGGTDTQYF. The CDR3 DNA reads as TGTGCCAGCACCCCTTGGTCGGGAGGCACAGATACGCAGTATTTT.

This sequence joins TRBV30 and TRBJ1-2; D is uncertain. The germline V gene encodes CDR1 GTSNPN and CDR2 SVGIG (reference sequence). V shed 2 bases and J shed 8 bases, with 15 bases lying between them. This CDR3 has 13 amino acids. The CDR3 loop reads CAWSPAGIWGYTF. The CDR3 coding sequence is TGTGCCTGGAGTCCCGCTGGCATTTGGGGCTACACCTTC.

CDR3 residues: CASTDRVNTGELFF. DNA of the CDR3: TGTGCCAGCACCGACAGGGTGAACACCGGGGAGCTGTTTTTT. The rearrangement uses TRBV7-9 and TRBJ2-2, with 7 bases that match TRBD1. Trimming cost V 7 bases and J 1 base; bases outside gene matches: 3. In germline, CDR1 is SEHNR, CDR2 FQNEAQ (reference sequence). The CDR3 sequence is 14 residues long.

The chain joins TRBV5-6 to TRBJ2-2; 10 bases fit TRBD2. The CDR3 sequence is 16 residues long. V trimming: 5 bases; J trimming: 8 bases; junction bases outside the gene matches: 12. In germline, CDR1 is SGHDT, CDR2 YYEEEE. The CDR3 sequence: CASSPELAGYGGELFF. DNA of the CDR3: TGTGCCAGCAGTCCTGAACTAGCGGGGTACGGAGGGGAGCTGTTTTTT.

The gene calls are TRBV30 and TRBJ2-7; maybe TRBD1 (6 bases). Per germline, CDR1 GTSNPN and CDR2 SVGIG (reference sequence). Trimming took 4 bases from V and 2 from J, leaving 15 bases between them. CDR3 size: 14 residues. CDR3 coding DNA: TGTGCCTGGACCACAGGACAGAATACCTACGAGCAGTACTTC. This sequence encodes CAWTTGQNTYEQYF.

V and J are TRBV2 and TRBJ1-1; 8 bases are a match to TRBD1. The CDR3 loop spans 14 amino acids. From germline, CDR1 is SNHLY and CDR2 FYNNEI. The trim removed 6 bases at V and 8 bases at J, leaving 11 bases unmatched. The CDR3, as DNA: TGTGCCAGCAGAGACGGACAGGGACTGTACGAAGCTTTCTTT. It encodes CASRDGQGLYEAFF.

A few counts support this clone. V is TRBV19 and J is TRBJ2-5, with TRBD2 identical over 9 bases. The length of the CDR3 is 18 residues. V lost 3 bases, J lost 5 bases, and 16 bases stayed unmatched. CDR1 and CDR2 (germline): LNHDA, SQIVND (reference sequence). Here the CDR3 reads CASSMAAPGLALGETQYF. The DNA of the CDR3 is TGTGCCAGTAGTATGGCCGCGCCGGGACTAGCCCTAGGGGAGACCCAGTACTTC. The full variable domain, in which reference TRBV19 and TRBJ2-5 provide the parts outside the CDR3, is DGGITQSPKYLFRKEGQNVTLSCEQNLNHDAMYWYRQDPGQGLRLIYYSQIVNDFQKGDIAEGYSVSREKKESFPLTVTSAQKNPTAFYLCASSMAAPGLALGETQYFGPGTRLLVL.

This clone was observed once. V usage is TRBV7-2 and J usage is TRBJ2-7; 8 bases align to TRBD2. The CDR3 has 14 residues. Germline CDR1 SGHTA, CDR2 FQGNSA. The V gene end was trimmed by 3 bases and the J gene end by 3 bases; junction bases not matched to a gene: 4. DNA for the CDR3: TGTGCCAGCAGCTTGCCCGGGGGGGTCTACGAGCAGTACTTC. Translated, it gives CASSLPGGVYEQYF.

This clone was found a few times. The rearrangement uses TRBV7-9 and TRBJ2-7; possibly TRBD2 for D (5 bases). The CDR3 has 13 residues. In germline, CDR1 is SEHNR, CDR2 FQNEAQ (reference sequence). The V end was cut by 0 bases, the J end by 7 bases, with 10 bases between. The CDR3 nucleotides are TGTGCCAGCAGCTTAGCGATGAGGAGGGAGCAGTACTTC. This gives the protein CASSLAMRREQYF.

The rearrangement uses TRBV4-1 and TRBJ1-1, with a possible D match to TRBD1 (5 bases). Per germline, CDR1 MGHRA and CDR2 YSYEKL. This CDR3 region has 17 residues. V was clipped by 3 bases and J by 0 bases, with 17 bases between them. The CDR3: CASSQGGVGGVNTEAFF. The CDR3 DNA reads TGCGCCAGCAGCCAGGGAGGGGTAGGTGGTGTGAACACTGAAGCTTTCTTT.

CDR3 in amino acids: CASSDYGQTNTEAFF. CDR3 bases: TGTGCCAGTAGTGACTATGGACAGACGAACACTGAAGCTTTCTTT. J is TRBJ1-1 and V is TRBV19, with D maybe TRBD1 (6 bases). Looked up from germline, CDR1 is LNHDA and CDR2 is SQIVND (reference sequence). The CDR3 has 15 residues. The germline V and J ends were trimmed by 5 bases and 1 base, with 14 bases remaining between them.

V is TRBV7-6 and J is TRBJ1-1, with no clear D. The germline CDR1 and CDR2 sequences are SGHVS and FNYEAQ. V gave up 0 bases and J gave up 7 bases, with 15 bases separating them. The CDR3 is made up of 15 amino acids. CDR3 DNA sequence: TGTGCCAGCAGCTTAGCTTCGGGGTGGGCGTTTGAAGCTTTCTTT. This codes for CASSLASGWAFEAFF.

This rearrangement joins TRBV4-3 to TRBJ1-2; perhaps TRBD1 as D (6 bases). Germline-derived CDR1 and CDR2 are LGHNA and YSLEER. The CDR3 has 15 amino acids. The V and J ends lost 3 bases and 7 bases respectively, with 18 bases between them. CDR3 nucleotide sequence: TGCGCCAGCAGCCATGGAACAGGGTTCTCGGGTGGCTACACCTTC. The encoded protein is CASSHGTGFSGGYTF.